The T cell receptor beta chain described here comes from a study of PD-1 blockade in classical Hodgkin lymphoma. Findings and limits, study-wide: Complete responders' baseline diversity resembled that of newly diagnosed patients.

Time point indicated: cycle 4 day 1 (C4D1), after more than five weeks of nivolumab. Each patient's relapse followed autologous stem cell transplantation, and brentuximab vedotin exposure varied. This clone was counted a single time. Its specificity is unknown. Using immunoSEQ multiplex PCR, the repertoire was profiled, and TCRdb retains in-frame clones only, with some absent. The table records about 90,000 clones, 83% of them present only once. The germline gives CDR1 SEHNR, CDR2 FQNEAQ (reference sequence). J was trimmed by 0 bases and V by 2 bases; bases with no gene match: 8. The CDR3 runs 18 residues.

The sequencing here drew on peripheral blood mononuclear cells (PBMCs), taken before the fourth cycle of nivolumab. This clonotype was sampled from a human donor with classical Hodgkin lymphoma. The V and J genes are TRBV7-9 and TRBJ2-7; TRBD1 matches 12 bases. In nucleotides, the CDR3 is TGTGCCAGCAGCTTAAGCGGGACAGGGGGCCGAACCTCCTACGAGCAGTACTTC. Protein product: CASSLSGTGGRTSYEQYF.